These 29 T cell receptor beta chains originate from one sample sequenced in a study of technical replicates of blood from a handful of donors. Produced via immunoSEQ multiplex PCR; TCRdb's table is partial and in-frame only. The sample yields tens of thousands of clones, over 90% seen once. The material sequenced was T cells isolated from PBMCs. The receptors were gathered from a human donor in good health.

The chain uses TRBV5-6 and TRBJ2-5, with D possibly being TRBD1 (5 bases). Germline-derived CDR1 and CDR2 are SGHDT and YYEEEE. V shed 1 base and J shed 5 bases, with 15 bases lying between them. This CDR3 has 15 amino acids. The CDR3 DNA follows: TGTGCCAGCAGCTTGATGCTGGGGCCGACGGAGACCCAGTACTTC. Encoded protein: CASSLMLGPTETQYF. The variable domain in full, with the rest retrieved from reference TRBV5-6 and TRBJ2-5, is DAGVTQSPTHLIKTRGQQVTLRCSPKSGHDTVSWYQQALGQGPQFIFQYYEEEERQRGNFPDRFSGHQFPNYSSELNVNALLLGDSALYLCASSLMLGPTETQYFGPGTRLLVL.

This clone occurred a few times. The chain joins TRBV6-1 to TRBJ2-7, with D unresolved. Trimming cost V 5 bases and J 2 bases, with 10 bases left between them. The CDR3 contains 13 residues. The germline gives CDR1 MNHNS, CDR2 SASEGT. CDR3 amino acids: CASSFNRAYEQYF. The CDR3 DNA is TGTGCCAGCAGTTTTAATCGGGCCTACGAGCAGTACTTC.

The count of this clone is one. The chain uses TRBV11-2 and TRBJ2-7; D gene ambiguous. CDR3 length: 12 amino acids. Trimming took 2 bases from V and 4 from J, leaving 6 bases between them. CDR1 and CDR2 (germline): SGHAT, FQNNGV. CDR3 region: CASSLYGYEQYF. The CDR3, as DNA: TGTGCCAGCAGCTTATACGGTTACGAGCAGTACTTC.

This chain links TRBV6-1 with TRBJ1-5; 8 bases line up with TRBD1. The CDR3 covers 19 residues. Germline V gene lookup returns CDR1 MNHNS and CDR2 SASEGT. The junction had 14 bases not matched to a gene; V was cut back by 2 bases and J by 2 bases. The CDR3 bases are TGTGCCAGCAGTGAAAGGGGCAGGGGGCCTGTGTATGGCAATCAGCCCCAGCATTTT. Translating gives CASSERGRGPVYGNQPQHF.

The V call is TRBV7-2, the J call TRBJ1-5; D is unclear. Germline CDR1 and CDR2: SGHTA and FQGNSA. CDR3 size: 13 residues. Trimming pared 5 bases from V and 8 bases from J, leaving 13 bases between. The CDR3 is CASSILFGEPQHF. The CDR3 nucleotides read TGTGCCAGCAGCATCCTATTCGGGGAGCCCCAGCATTTT.

CDR3: CASSPAGTEDYNEQFF. The CDR3 nucleotides are TGTGCCAGCAGTCCAGCCGGGACAGAAGACTACAATGAGCAGTTCTTC. This chain uses TRBV28 with TRBJ2-1, with 7 bases matching TRBD1. Germline V gene sequence: CDR1 MDHEN, CDR2 SYDVKM. Trimming at V came to 5 bases and at J to 3 bases, leaving 10 bases not matched to a gene. The CDR3 is 16 residues long.

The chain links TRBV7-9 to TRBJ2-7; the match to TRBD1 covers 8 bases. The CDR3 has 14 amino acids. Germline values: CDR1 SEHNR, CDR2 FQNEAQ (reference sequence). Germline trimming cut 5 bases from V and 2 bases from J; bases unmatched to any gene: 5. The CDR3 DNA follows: TGTGCCAGCAGCCCAACGGGACAGGCCTACGAGCAGTACTTC. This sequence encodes CASSPTGQAYEQYF.

DNA of the CDR3: TGTGCCAGCAGCTTAGCTGGGACAGGCATTCCCAATGAGCAGTTCTTC. Translated, it gives CASSLAGTGIPNEQFF. This sequence joins TRBV7-2 and TRBJ2-1, with 8 nucleotides matching TRBD1. Germline V gene sequence: CDR1 SGHTA, CDR2 FQGNSA. This CDR3 contains 16 residues. After removal of 0 bases from V and 6 bases from J, the junction contained 7 bases not matched to a gene.

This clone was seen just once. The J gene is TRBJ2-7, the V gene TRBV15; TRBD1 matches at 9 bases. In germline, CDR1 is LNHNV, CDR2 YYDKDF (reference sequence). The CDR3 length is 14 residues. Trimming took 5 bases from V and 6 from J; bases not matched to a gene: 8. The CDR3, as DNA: TGTGCCACCAGCGGAGGGACAGGGCTGGGCGAGCAGTACTTC. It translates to CATSGGTGLGEQYF.

The CDR3 sequence is CASSLEPGGIYEQYF. CDR3 DNA sequence: TGTGCCAGCAGCTTGGAGCCAGGGGGCATCTACGAGCAGTACTTC. The chain has TRBV5-4 and TRBJ2-7; 8 bases are shared with TRBD1. With V trimmed by 0 bases and J by 3 bases, 5 bases remained unmatched. This CDR3 contains 15 residues. CDR1 is SGHNT, CDR2 YYREEE, per germline (reference sequence).

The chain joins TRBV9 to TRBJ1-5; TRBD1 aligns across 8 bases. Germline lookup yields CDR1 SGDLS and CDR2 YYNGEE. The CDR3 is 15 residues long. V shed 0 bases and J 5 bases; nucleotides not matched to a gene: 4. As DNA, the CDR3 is TGTGCCAGCAGCGTAGTGGACAGGGTACATCAGCCCCAGCATTTT. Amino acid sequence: CASSVVDRVHQPQHF.

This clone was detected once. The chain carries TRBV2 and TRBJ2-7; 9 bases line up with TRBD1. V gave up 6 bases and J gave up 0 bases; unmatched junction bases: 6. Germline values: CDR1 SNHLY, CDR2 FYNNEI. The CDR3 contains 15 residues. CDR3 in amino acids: CASSPLGQGSYEQYF. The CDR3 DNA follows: TGTGCCAGCAGCCCCCTGGGACAGGGCTCCTACGAGCAGTACTTC.

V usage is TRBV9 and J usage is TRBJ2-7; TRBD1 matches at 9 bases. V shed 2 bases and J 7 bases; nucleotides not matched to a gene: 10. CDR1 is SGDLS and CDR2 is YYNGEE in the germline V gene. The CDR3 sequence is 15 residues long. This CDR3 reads CASSVDRDREYEQYF. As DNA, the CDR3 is TGTGCCAGCAGCGTTGACCGGGACAGGGAATATGAGCAGTACTTC.

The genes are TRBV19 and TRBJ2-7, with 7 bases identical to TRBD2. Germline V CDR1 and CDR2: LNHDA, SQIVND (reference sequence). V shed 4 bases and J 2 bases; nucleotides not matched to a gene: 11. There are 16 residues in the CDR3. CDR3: CASSTPYGRPTYEQYF. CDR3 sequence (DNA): TGTGCCAGTAGTACCCCTTACGGGAGGCCTACCTACGAGCAGTACTTC.

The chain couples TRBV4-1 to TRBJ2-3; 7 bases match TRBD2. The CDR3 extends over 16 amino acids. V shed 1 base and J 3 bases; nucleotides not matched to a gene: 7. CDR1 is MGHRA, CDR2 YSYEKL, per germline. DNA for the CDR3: TGCGCCAGCAGCCAAGCGAGAACCGGGGGGACAGATACGCAGTATTTT. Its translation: CASSQARTGGTDTQYF.

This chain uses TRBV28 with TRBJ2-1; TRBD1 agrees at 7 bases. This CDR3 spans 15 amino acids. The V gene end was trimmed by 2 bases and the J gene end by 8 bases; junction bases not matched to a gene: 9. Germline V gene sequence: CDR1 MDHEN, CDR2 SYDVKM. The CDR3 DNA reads TGTGCCAGCAGTTTAGGGACAGATGGGATATATGAGCAGTTCTTC. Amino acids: CASSLGTDGIYEQFF.

CDR3 in amino acids: CASSLVWQDNEQFF. The DNA of the CDR3 is TGTGCCAGCAGCTTGGTATGGCAAGACAATGAGCAGTTCTTC. The gene calls are TRBV5-6 and TRBJ2-1; D gene uncertain. Germline lookup yields CDR1 SGHDT and CDR2 YYEEEE. V dropped 0 bases and J dropped 5 bases, with 9 bases sitting between them. This CDR3 comprises 14 residues.

The CDR3 DNA follows: TGTGCCAGCAGTCAAGACAGGGACAATGAGCAGTTCTTC. Translated, it gives CASSQDRDNEQFF. The chain joins TRBV27 to TRBJ2-1; 7 bases line up with TRBD1. J was trimmed by 5 bases and V by 5 bases; bases with no gene match: 3. CDR3 length: 13 amino acids. Germline loops: CDR1 MNHEY, CDR2 SMNVEV (reference sequence).

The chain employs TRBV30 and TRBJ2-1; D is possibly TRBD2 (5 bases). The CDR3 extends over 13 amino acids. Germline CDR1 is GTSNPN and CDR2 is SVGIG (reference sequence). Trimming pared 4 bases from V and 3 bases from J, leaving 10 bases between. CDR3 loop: CAWTSNVYNEQFF. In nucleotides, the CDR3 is TGTGCCTGGACTAGCAATGTCTACAATGAGCAGTTCTTC.

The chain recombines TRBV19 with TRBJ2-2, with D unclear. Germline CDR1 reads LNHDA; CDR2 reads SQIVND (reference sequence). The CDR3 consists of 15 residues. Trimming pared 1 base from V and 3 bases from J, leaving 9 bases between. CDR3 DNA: TGTGCCAGTAGTATAGGGCAGGATTACACCGGGGAGCTGTTTTTT. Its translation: CASSIGQDYTGELFF.

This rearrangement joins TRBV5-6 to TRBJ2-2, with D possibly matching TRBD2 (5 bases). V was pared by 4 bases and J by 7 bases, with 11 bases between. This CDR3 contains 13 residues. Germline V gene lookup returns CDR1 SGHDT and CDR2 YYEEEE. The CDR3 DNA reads TGTGCCAGCAGCGCCGGACTGGTCGGGGAGCTGTTTTTT. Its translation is CASSAGLVGELFF.

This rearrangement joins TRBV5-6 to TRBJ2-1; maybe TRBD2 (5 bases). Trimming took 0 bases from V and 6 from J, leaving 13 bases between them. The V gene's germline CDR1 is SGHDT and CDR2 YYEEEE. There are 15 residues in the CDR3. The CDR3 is CASSLVVLAGNEQFF. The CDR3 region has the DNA TGTGCCAGCAGCTTGGTGGTTCTAGCAGGCAATGAGCAGTTCTTC. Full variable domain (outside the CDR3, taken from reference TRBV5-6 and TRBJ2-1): DAGVTQSPTHLIKTRGQQVTLRCSPKSGHDTVSWYQQALGQGPQFIFQYYEEEERQRGNFPDRFSGHQFPNYSSELNVNALLLGDSALYLCASSLVVLAGNEQFFGPGTRLTVL.

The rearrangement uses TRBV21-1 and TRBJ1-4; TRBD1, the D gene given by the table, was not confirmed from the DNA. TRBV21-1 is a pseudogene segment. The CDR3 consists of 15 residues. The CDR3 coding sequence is TGTGCCAGCAGCAAAGACAGGGGGTTAGGTGAAAAACTGTTTTTT. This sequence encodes CASSKDRGLGEKLFF.

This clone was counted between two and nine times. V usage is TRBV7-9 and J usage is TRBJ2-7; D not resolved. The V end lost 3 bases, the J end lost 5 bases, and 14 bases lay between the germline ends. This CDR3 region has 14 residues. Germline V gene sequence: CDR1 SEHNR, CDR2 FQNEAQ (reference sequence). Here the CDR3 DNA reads TGTGCCAGCAGCTTGGAACGGAGAAGCCACGAGCAGTACTTC. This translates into CASSLERRSHEQYF. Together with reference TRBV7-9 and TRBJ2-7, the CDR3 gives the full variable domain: DTGVSQNPRHKITKRGQNVTFRCDPISEHNRLYWYRQTLGQGPEFLTYFQNEAQLEKSRLLSDRFSAERPKGSFSTLEIQRTEQGDSAMYLCASSLERRSHEQYFGPGTRLTVT.

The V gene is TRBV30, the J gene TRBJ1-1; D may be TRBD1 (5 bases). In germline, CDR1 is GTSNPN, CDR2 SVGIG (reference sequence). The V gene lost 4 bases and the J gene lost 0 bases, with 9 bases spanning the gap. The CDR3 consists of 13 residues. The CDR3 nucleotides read TGTGCCTGGACGTCAGGGATGAACACTGAAGCTTTCTTT. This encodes CAWTSGMNTEAFF.

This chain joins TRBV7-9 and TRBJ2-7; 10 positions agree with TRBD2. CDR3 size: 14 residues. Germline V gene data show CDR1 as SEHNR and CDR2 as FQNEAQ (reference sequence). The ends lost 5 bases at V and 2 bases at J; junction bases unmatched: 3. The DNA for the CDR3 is TGTGCCAGCAGCGAACTAGCGGGGCCCTACGAGCAGTACTTC. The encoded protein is CASSELAGPYEQYF.

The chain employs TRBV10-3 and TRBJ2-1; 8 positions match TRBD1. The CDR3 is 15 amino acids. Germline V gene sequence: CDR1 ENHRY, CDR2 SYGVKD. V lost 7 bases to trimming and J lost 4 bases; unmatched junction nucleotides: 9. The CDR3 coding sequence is TGTGCCATCAAGATTGACAGGGGATCATACAATGAGCAGTTCTTC. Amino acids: CAIKIDRGSYNEQFF.

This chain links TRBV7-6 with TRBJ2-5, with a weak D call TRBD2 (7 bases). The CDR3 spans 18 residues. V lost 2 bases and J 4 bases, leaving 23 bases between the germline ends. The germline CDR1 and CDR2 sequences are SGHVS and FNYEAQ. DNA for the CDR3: TGTGCCAGCAGCTTAAAGGTTCGGGGGGCCCATTTATTAGAGACCCAGTACTTC. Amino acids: CASSLKVRGAHLLETQYF.

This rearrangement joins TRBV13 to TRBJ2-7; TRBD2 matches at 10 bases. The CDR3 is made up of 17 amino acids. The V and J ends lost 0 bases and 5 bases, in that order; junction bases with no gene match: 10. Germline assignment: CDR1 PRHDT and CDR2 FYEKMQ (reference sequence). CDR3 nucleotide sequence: TGTGCCAGCAGCTTAGGGGTAGCGGGAGGCTTGGTCGACGAGCAGTACTTC. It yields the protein CASSLGVAGGLVDEQYF.